The 13 T cell receptor beta chains below were found in one sample sequenced in a study of blood T cell repertoires in COVID-19. The assay was immunoSEQ multiplex PCR, and TCRdb's table has in-frame clones only and misses some. This sample carries about 120,000 clones, approximately 74% of them seen once, and the ten largest clones take 1.5% to 2%. The material sequenced was peripheral blood. The receptors originated from a woman between 65 and 79 years old with acute or convalescent COVID-19.

The table lists this clone with a count of one. The chain has TRBV4-3 and TRBJ2-3; TRBD1 matches 10 bases. This CDR3 comprises 16 residues. The V gene end was trimmed by 1 base and the J gene end by 2 bases; junction bases not matched to a gene: 3. The germline gives CDR1 LGHNA, CDR2 YSLEER. The CDR3 coding sequence is TGCGCCAGCAGCCAAGGACAGGGGGCTTACACAGATACGCAGTATTTT. Its protein is CASSQGQGAYTDTQYF.

Concerning this clone itself: The same CDR3 can be traced to other DNA sequences in this sample. The chain has TRBV18 and TRBJ2-5, with 7 bases fitting TRBD1. V lost 2 bases to trimming and J lost 3 bases; unmatched junction nucleotides: 6. This CDR3 has 15 amino acids. Germline CDR1 KGHSH, CDR2 LQKENI. The CDR3 sequence: CASSPFGGQKETQYF. The CDR3 region has the DNA TGTGCCAGCTCACCATTTGGGGGACAGAAAGAGACCCAGTACTTC.

This clone was found many times. J is TRBJ2-7 and V is TRBV6-5; 13 bases are a match to TRBD2. This CDR3 region has 14 residues. The ends lost 6 bases at V and 6 bases at J; junction bases unmatched: 5. CDR1 is MNHEY, CDR2 SVGAGI, per germline. This chain's CDR3 is CASSTSGGALEQYF. Here the CDR3 DNA reads TGTGCCAGCAGCACTAGCGGGGGGGCCCTCGAGCAGTACTTC.

This chain links TRBV2 with TRBJ2-5, with D unclear. V was clipped by 4 bases and J by 5 bases, with 5 bases between them. The CDR3 is 11 amino acids. Germline lookup yields CDR1 SNHLY and CDR2 FYNNEI. The CDR3 sequence: CASSVEETQYF. Here the CDR3 DNA reads TGTGCCAGCAGTGTAGAGGAGACCCAGTACTTC. The complete variable domain, with remaining parts taken from reference TRBV2 and TRBJ2-5, reads EPEVTQTPSHQVTQMGQEVILRCVPISNHLYFYWYRQILGQKVEFLVSFYNNEISEKSEIFDDQFSVERPDGSNFTLKIRSTKLEDSAMYFCASSVEETQYFGPGTRLLVL.

The sample holds a few counts of this clone. In the same sample, other DNA sequences code for this CDR3. The chain recombines TRBV19 with TRBJ1-1; TRBD1 matches at 7 bases. CDR3 length: 15 residues. Germline V gene sequence: CDR1 LNHDA, CDR2 SQIVND (reference sequence). Germline trimming cut 6 bases from V and 0 bases from J; bases unmatched to any gene: 7. CDR3: CASSPLDRVNTEAFF. CDR3 DNA sequence: TGTGCCAGTAGCCCCCTCGACAGGGTGAACACTGAAGCTTTCTTT.

V and J are TRBV7-3 and TRBJ2-2; D is unclear. The V end lost 5 bases, the J end lost 6 bases, and 10 bases lay between the germline ends. CDR1 and CDR2 (germline): SGHTA, FQGTGA. The CDR3 sequence is 13 residues long. The CDR3 coding sequence is TGTGCCAGCAGCGTGAGGAGCGCCGGGGAGCTGTTTTTT. As protein: CASSVRSAGELFF.

This clone has just a few counts. The V call is TRBV6-5, the J call TRBJ1-2; 9 bases match TRBD1. J was trimmed by 6 bases and V by 0 bases; bases with no gene match: 5. CDR1 is MNHEY and CDR2 is SVGAGI in the germline V gene. The CDR3 contains 15 residues. This chain's CDR3 is CASSYSGTGSNGYTF. The CDR3 region has the DNA TGTGCCAGCAGTTACTCCGGGACAGGGAGTAATGGCTACACCTTC.

This clone was seen more than once but under ten times. V gene TRBV19 combines with J gene TRBJ1-5; D perhaps matches TRBD1 (5 bases). Trimming pared 5 bases from V and 7 bases from J, leaving 15 bases between. CDR1 and CDR2 from the germline V gene are LNHDA and SQIVND (reference sequence). This CDR3 is built from 14 residues. The CDR3 DNA is TGTGCCAGTAGTCCCCAGTGGGGGGACCAGCCCCAGCATTTT. Amino acid sequence: CASSPQWGDQPQHF.

This sequence joins TRBV5-1 and TRBJ1-1; maybe TRBD1 (5 bases). The CDR3 extends over 15 amino acids. Germline V gene data show CDR1 as SGHRS and CDR2 as YFSETQ. V shed 3 bases and J shed 8 bases, with 20 bases lying between them. In DNA, the CDR3 is TGCGCCAGCAGCTCTACAGCATCCGGGGGACTAGAAGCTTTCTTT. Its protein product is CASSSTASGGLEAFF.

The chain recombines TRBV19 with TRBJ2-7; D may be TRBD1 (6 bases). There are 15 residues in the CDR3. The V end lost 4 bases, the J end lost 1 base, and 14 bases lay between the germline ends. Looked up from germline, CDR1 is LNHDA and CDR2 is SQIVND (reference sequence). This CDR3 is CASSNHREKSYEQYF. CDR3 in DNA: TGTGCCAGTAGTAATCACAGGGAGAAATCCTACGAGCAGTACTTC.

The genes are TRBV5-7 and TRBJ1-1; maybe TRBD1 (5 bases). TRBV5-7 is given ORF status, its function remaining uncertain. The V and J ends lost 2 bases and 0 bases respectively, with 14 bases between them. The CDR3 is 16 amino acids. For the CDR3, the DNA is TGTGCCAGCAGCTTTCGGGGGTCTAGCATGAACACTGAAGCTTTCTTT. Translation: CASSFRGSSMNTEAFF.

The CDR3 sequence is CASSPTGTGVYNTQFF. CDR3 DNA sequence: TGCGCCAGCAGCCCAACCGGGACAGGGGTCTACAATACGCAGTTCTTC. This chain joins TRBV5-1 and TRBJ2-1, with 10 bases matching TRBD1. J lost 12 bases, V lost 4 bases, and 16 bases had no gene match. The germline V gene has CDR1 SGHRS and CDR2 YFSETQ. CDR3 size: 16 residues.

The V and J genes are TRBV19 and TRBJ2-1, with TRBD1 matching 8 bases. CDR3 length: 15 residues. Germline assignment: CDR1 LNHDA and CDR2 SQIVND (reference sequence). J lost 8 bases, V lost 3 bases, and 9 bases had no gene match. The CDR3 sequence: CASSIGQGRIDEQFF. DNA of the CDR3: TGTGCCAGTAGTATCGGACAGGGTCGTATTGATGAGCAGTTCTTC.